The 3 T cell receptor beta chains reported below all come from one sample, sequenced in a study of blood T cell repertoires in COVID-19. Method: immunoSEQ multiplex PCR; TCRdb's copy keeps in-frame clones and lacks some. The sample includes under 300,000 clones, about 86% of them seen just once. Sequenced: peripheral blood. All receptors come from a man aged 60 to 69 with acute or convalescent COVID-19.

The V call is TRBV24-1, the J call TRBJ2-7; D may be TRBD1 (5 bases). This CDR3 region has 13 residues. CDR1 and CDR2 from the germline V gene are KGHDR and SFDVKD. V lost 5 bases and J lost 3, with 10 bases in between. CDR3 loop: CATSGWGSYEQYF. Written as DNA, the CDR3 is TGTGCCACCAGTGGTTGGGGCAGCTACGAGCAGTACTTC.

The chain links TRBV11-3 to TRBJ2-7; possibly TRBD2 for D (6 bases). V shed 0 bases and J shed 6 bases, with 15 bases lying between them. The CDR3 is 15 amino acids. The V gene's germline CDR1 is SGHNT and CDR2 YENEEA. The CDR3 sequence is CASSLEGTASVEQYF. In nucleotides, the CDR3 is TGTGCCAGCAGCTTAGAAGGGACGGCTAGCGTCGAGCAGTACTTC.

The chain links TRBV11-3 to TRBJ2-1, with a tentative D call TRBD2 (6 bases). Germline loops: CDR1 SGHNT, CDR2 YENEEA. Trimming took off 8 bases at V and 4 bases at J, with 15 bases between the two ends. CDR3 length: 14 residues. The CDR3 loop reads CASSGVAAYNEQFF. The CDR3 DNA follows: TGTGCCAGCTCCGGCGTAGCGGCATACAATGAGCAGTTCTTC.